This T cell receptor beta chain derives from a study of human T cells and chemical hapten exposure (dated by TCRdb to the early 2020s). Study-level background: For sensitization, 2% DPC in acetone was applied to an approximately 2 cm by approximately 2 cm area of upper inner arm skin. Libraries were combined into a pool for sequencing, and differences in TCR yield between samples came mainly from small differences in library volumes within the pool. Blood was sampled from patients pre-sensitization (week 0) and at 2, 6 and about 24 weeks after DPC sensitization. Weekly therapeutic DPC doses were additionally applied to the scalp of patients throughout the roughly 25-week study period. The patient cohort, mostly female, included alopecia areata with under or over 50% scalp involvement, alopecia totalis and alopecia universalis. Patch tests used Finn chambers with 0.01% DPC on the upper back, scored after 6 days by International Contact Dermatitis Research Group standards. The study tracked peripheral blood TCR repertoire changes in vivo during primary and secondary sensitization to the hapten diphenylcyclopropenone (DPC) in alopecia patients. Blood for TCR sequencing was provided by twenty-nine alopecia patients at one to four time points (pre-sensitization, 2, 6 and 24 weeks). The paper as a whole reports these results and caveats: After repeated subsampling, the strength of the expansion versus patch-test correlation and the threshold at which it became significant changed. Because all patients had alopecia, a presumed autoimmune disease, the immune response of the patients might differ from that of healthy individuals. The number of PT1 expanded TCRs positively correlated with patch test score, significant at thresholds 8, 16 and 32 but not 4. Compared with pre-sensitization or healthy control sets, expanded TCRs formed significantly more large CDR3 similarity clusters, which is consistent with antigen-driven responses. No change with DPC sensitization was found in the number of TCRs above 1 in 1000 frequency, and no evidence of global repertoire structure alterations was found.

Read against the paper, the sample's time point label means: patch test 1, 2 weeks after DPC sensitization. The intended sense of this specimen's treatment or condition label: therapeutic diphenylcyclopropenone sensitization with weekly scalp DPC. Blood at each patch-test visit was drawn before the patch test was applied. Eligible patients were aged 18 to 70, diagnosed with alopecia, deemed suitable for DPC therapy, and excluded if pregnant. Unfractionated whole blood was collected in Tempus Blood RNA tubes, and total RNA was extracted from that blood. The CDR3 runs 15 residues from the cysteine to the phenylalanine. The sequence is cut down to CDR3 DNA, 45 bases in frame from base 1. The germline V gene encodes CDR1 DFQATT and CDR2 SNEGSKA (reference sequence). Trimming removed 1 base from V and 3 bases from J, leaving 12 bases between the germline ends. Libraries were made using RACE. TCRdb lists the instrument as NextSeq 500. During library preparation, unique molecular identifiers were attached to individual cDNA molecules so that TCRs could be counted in a quantitative, reproducible way. Each blood RNA sample was used to sequence both TCR alpha and TCR beta chains. As for how the authors treated the data: A median of around 100,000 TCRs per sample was observed, with a range of about 20,000 to 750,000. The Decombinator software suite was used to annotate the V, J and CDR3 of the TCR reads. For PS versus PT1 abundance plots, all samples were subsampled to the same number of TCRs (28,000). TCRs were defined as expanded if absent before sensitization and observed at least eight times at the 2-week time point. The public reads were run again by TCRdb, first through fastp at Q25 and then through MiXCR, and only productive beta chains were kept. CDR3 protein duplicates are merged, each entry listing the most common genes and DNA. In this record, the V and J calls reflect TCRdb's handling and not the investigators' own analysis. This sample is represented by some 190,000 distinct CDR3 sequences; 20% to 25% of them were singletons. Under 7% of the sample is taken by the ten largest.

In regard to this clonotype: This receptor's antigen is unknown. The sample holds no much larger clone one base away, and base qualities are not on file.

This clonotype was sampled from a woman between 50 and 59 years old with alopecia areata. Some clones in this sample may be carry-over from other donors' samples. The rearrangement combines TRBV20-1 with TRBJ2-2, with TRBD1 perhaps the D gene, on 6 matching bases. This specimen was whole blood, taken in connection with sensitization to the hapten diphenylcyclopropenone (DPC). In nucleotides, the sequence is TGCAGTGCTAGAGGGGGACATGGGTACACCGGGGAGCTGTTTTTT. This encodes CSARGGHGYTGELFF.